This TCR beta chain was found in a study of Ad26.COV2.S vaccination and SARS-CoV-2 variants. As for the study in general: Vaccine-arm donor from the placebo-controlled COV1001 Ad26.COV2.S trial.

Treatment of the sample: 19 received Ad26.COV2.S at low or high dose, single or two shots; roughly 5 received placebo; per-sample allocation not given. At day 63 after the first vaccine or placebo injection, samples were drawn. Assay used: immunoSEQ multiplex PCR; TCRdb lists only in-frame clones, some missing. Altogether about 350,000 clones are present, 80% to 90% being singletons, with the ten largest covering approximately 5%. The CDR3 spans 18 residues. Germline CDR1 reads PRHDT; CDR2 reads FYEKMQ (reference sequence). J gave up 2 bases and V 0 bases, and 12 bases lay outside the gene matches. This chain connects TRBV13 to TRBJ1-2, with 7 bases matching TRBD1. The sequence came from a person between 18 and 60 years old who received the Ad26.COV2.S COVID-19 vaccine or a placebo. The sequencing here drew on peripheral blood, taken in a trial of Ad26.COV2.S vaccine versus placebo. CDR3 region: CASSLGLGGAGRNYGYTF. The CDR3 DNA follows: TGTGCCAGCAGCTTAGGTTTAGGGGGCGCTGGGCGAAACTATGGCTACACCTTC.